The 11 T cell receptor beta chains below were found in one sample sequenced in a study of cytomegalovirus exposure and HLA in healthy donors. The table came from immunoSEQ multiplex PCR; TCRdb's copy has only in-frame clones and leaves some out. The sample has roughly 150,000 clones; over 90% are singletons. Source material: PBMCs. The receptors originated from a man aged 18 to 30 in good health and CMV-seropositive.

The chain joins TRBV2 to TRBJ1-2; maybe TRBD1 (6 bases). Germline-derived CDR1 and CDR2 are SNHLY and FYNNEI. The CDR3 sequence is 13 residues long. Trimming stripped 4 bases from V and 2 bases from J, with 8 bases between. For the CDR3, the DNA is TGTGCCAGCAGTGCAGGACAGAACTATGGCTACACCTTC. Amino acids: CASSAGQNYGYTF. The whole variable domain, filled in from reference TRBV2 and TRBJ1-2, reads EPEVTQTPSHQVTQMGQEVILRCVPISNHLYFYWYRQILGQKVEFLVSFYNNEISEKSEIFDDQFSVERPDGSNFTLKIRSTKLEDSAMYFCASSAGQNYGYTFGSGTRLTVV.

This sequence joins TRBV28 and TRBJ2-7, with unresolved D. CDR1 and CDR2 (germline): MDHEN, SYDVKM. Deletions cut 6 bases from V and 3 bases from J, with 9 bases between. The CDR3 contains 12 residues. This CDR3 reads CASSSSVYEQYF. In nucleotides, the CDR3 is TGTGCCAGCAGCAGTTCCGTCTACGAGCAGTACTTC.

The chain joins TRBV30 to TRBJ2-1, with 10 bases lining up with TRBD2. The CDR3 sequence is 14 residues long. Trimming cost V 3 bases and J 3 bases; bases outside gene matches: 2. Germline CDR1 is GTSNPN and CDR2 is SVGIG (reference sequence). In DNA form, the CDR3 reads TGTGCCTGGAGACGACTAGCGGGCTACAATGAGCAGTTCTTC. It codes for CAWRRLAGYNEQFF.

The chain links TRBV4-1 to TRBJ2-1, with 9 nucleotides matching TRBD2. The CDR3 spans 16 residues. Germline-derived CDR1 and CDR2 are MGHRA and YSYEKL. V lost 0 bases to trimming and J lost 8 bases; unmatched junction nucleotides: 8. The CDR3 sequence is CASSQEGAGGPYEQFF. CDR3 nucleotide sequence: TGCGCCAGCAGCCAAGAAGGGGCGGGAGGGCCATATGAGCAGTTCTTC.

The chain has TRBV7-9 and TRBJ2-5, with no clear D. Germline V gene sequence: CDR1 SEHNR, CDR2 FQNEAQ (reference sequence). Trimming took off 1 base at V and 0 bases at J, with 12 bases between the two ends. CDR3 size: 16 residues. CDR3 nucleotide sequence: TGTGCCAGCAGCTTAGGTACGCCAGGCTACCAAGAGACCCAGTACTTC. Protein product: CASSLGTPGYQETQYF.

This sequence joins TRBV5-1 and TRBJ1-2; unclear D gene. The germline V gene encodes CDR1 SGHRS and CDR2 YFSETQ. V was trimmed by 0 bases and J by 0 bases, leaving 9 bases between them. The CDR3 sequence is 15 residues long. In DNA, the CDR3 is TGCGCCAGCAGCTTGGAGCTGGGAGCTAACTATGGCTACACCTTC. Translation: CASSLELGANYGYTF.

This chain uses TRBV28 with TRBJ2-3; 10 positions match TRBD2. This CDR3 comprises 14 residues. The germline V gene has CDR1 MDHEN and CDR2 SYDVKM. V was clipped by 8 bases and J by 4 bases; unmatched bases: 6. The DNA of the CDR3 is TGTGCCAGCGCTAGCGGGGGAGACGCAGATACGCAGTATTTT. Its translation is CASASGGDADTQYF.

V gene TRBV19 combines with J gene TRBJ2-7, with D perhaps matching TRBD2 (6 bases). V was shortened by 5 bases and J by 3 bases, with 11 bases between the two germline ends. CDR3 length equals 13 residues. The germline CDR1 and CDR2 sequences are LNHDA and SQIVND (reference sequence). The CDR3, as DNA: TGTGCCAGTAGTCCGGGACTGAGCTACGAGCAGTACTTC. Protein sequence: CASSPGLSYEQYF.

This clone was seen a single time. The genes are TRBV5-4 and TRBJ1-4; D ambiguous. Looked up from germline, CDR1 is SGHNT and CDR2 is YYREEE (reference sequence). The CDR3 length is 12 residues. Trimming stripped 2 bases from V and 8 bases from J, with 7 bases between. CDR3 protein: CASSLPGEKLFF. The CDR3 bases are TGTGCCAGCAGCTTACCGGGGGAAAAACTGTTTTTT.

The J gene is TRBJ2-6, the V gene TRBV4-1; the match to TRBD1 covers 10 bases. The CDR3 extends over 16 amino acids. Germline assignment: CDR1 MGHRA and CDR2 YSYEKL. V shed 0 bases, J shed 15 bases, and the junction held 11 bases outside the gene matches. DNA of the CDR3: TGCGCCAGCAGCCAAGACCCCGGGACAGGGGCTGGAGACCTGACTTTC. Residues: CASSQDPGTGAGDLTF.

The chain couples TRBV6-5 to TRBJ2-1; 7 nucleotides agree with TRBD2. Germline V CDR1 and CDR2: MNHEY, SVGAGI. The ends lost 4 bases at V and 9 bases at J; junction bases unmatched: 6. CDR3 size: 13 residues. Written as DNA, the CDR3 is TGTGCCAGCAGTTCGGGACTATCGGTTGAGCAGTTCTTC. Its translation: CASSSGLSVEQFF.